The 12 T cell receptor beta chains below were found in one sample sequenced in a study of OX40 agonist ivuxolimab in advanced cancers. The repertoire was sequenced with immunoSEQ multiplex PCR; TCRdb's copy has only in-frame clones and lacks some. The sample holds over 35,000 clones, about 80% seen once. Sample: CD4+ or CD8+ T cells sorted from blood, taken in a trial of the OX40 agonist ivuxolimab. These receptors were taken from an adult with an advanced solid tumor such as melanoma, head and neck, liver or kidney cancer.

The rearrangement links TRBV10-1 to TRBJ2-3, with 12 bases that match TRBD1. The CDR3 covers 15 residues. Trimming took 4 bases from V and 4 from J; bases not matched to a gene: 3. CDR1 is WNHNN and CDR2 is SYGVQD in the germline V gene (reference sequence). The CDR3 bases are TGCGCCAGCAGTGCCGGGACAGGGGGCCCAGATACGCAGTATTTT. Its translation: CASSAGTGGPDTQYF.

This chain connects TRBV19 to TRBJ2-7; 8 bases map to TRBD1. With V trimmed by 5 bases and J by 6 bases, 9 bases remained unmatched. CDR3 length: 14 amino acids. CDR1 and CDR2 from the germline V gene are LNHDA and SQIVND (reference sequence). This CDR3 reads CASSAGTGFGEQYF. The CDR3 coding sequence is TGTGCCAGTAGTGCTGGGACAGGCTTTGGCGAGCAGTACTTC.

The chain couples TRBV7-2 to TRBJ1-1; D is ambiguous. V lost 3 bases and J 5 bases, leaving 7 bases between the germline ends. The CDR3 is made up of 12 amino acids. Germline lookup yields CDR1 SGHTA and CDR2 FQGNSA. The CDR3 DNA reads TGTGCCAGCAGCTTCGGCCGAACTGAAGCTTTCTTT. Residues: CASSFGRTEAFF.

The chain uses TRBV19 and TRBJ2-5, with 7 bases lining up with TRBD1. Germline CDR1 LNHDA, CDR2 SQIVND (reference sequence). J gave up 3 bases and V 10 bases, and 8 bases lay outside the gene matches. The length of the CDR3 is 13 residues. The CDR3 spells CATRRTGEETQYF. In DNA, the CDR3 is TGTGCCACTCGACGAACAGGGGAAGAGACCCAGTACTTC.

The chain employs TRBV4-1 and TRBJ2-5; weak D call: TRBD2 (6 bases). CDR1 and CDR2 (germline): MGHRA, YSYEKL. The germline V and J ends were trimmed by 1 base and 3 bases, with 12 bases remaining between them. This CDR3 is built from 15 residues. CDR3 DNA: TGCGCCAGCAGCCAAGGAAATAGGAGGGAAGAGACCCAGTACTTC. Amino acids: CASSQGNRREETQYF.

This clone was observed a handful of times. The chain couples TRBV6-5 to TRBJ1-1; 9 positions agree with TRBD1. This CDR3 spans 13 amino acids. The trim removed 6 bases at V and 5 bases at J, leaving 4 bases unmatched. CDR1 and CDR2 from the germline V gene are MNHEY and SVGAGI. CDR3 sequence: CASRWTGVTEAFF. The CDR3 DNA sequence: TGTGCCAGCAGATGGACAGGGGTAACTGAAGCTTTCTTT.

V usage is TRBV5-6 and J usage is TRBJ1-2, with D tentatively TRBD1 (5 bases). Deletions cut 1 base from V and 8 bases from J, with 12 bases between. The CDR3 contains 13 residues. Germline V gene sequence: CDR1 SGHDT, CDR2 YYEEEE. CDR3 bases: TGTGCCAGCAGCTTGATCCCCGGGGGGGGCTACACCTTC. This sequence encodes CASSLIPGGGYTF.

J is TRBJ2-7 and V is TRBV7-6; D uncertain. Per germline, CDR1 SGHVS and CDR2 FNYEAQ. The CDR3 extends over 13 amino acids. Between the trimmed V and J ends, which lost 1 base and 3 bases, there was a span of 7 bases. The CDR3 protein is CASSLGQDYEQYF. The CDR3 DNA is TGTGCCAGCAGCTTAGGACAAGACTACGAGCAGTACTTC.

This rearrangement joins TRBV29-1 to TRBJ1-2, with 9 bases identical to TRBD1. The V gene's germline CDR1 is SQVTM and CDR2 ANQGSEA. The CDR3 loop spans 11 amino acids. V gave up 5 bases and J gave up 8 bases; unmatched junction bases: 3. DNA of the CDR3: TGCAGCGTTTGGGGGACAGGGGGCTACACCTTC. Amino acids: CSVWGTGGYTF.

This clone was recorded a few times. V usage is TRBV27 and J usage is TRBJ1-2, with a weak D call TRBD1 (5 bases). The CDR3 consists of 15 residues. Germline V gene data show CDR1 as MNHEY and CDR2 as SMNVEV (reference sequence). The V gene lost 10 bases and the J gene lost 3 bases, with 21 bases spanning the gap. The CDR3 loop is CAIPVGGSEYYGYTF. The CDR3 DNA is TGTGCCATCCCGGTGGGGGGGTCGGAGTACTATGGCTACACCTTC.

CDR3 in DNA: TGTGCCAGCAGCGGCCCCGGGACAGGGGGTAGAGAGGCTTTCTTT. Translation gives CASSGPGTGGREAFF. This chain joins TRBV9 and TRBJ1-1; 11 positions agree with TRBD1. The CDR3 length is 15 residues. The J segment lost 11 bases and the V segment lost 3 bases, leaving 12 bases of the junction unmatched. Germline-derived CDR1 and CDR2 are SGDLS and YYNGEE. The full variable domain, completed using reference TRBV9 and TRBJ1-1, is DSGVTQTPKHLITATGQRVTLRCSPRSGDLSVYWYQQSLDQGLQFLIQYYNGEERAKGNILERFSAQQFPDLHSELNLSSLELGDSALYFCASSGPGTGGREAFFGQGTRLTVV.

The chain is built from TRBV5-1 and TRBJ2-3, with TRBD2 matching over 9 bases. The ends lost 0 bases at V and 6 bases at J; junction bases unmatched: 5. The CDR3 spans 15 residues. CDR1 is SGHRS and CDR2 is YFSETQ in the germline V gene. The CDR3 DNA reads TGCGCCAGCAGCTTGGTAGCGGGGGCATCGGATACGCAGTATTTT. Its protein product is CASSLVAGASDTQYF.